The 11 T cell receptor beta chains given below trace back to one sample, sequenced in a study of CD4 T cell repertoires in COVID-19. Libraries were prepared by immunoSEQ multiplex PCR; TCRdb keeps only in-frame clonotypes and omits some of them. This sample has more than 65,000 clones; roughly four fifths occur once, and the top ten carry approximately 0.55%. The sequencing here drew on CD4+ T cells from peripheral blood, taken after recovery from COVID-19. The receptors shown here come from a human donor who had COVID-19.

This sequence joins TRBV3-1 (or the pseudogene TRBV3-2) and TRBJ1-5; weak D call: TRBD1 (5 bases). V lost 2 bases and J 7 bases, leaving 21 bases between the germline ends. Germline V gene sequence: CDR1 LGHDT, CDR2 YNNKEL (reference sequence). This CDR3 contains 17 residues. Here the CDR3 DNA reads TGTGCCAGCAGCCAATCCTTCCAGGAGGGGATAGGGCAGCCCCAGCATTTT. This translates into CASSQSFQEGIGQPQHF.

This clone was observed a single time. The chain joins TRBV19 to TRBJ2-7, with TRBD1 as a possible D gene (6 bases). The CDR3 sequence is 14 residues long. V was pared by 2 bases and J by 2 bases, with 10 bases between. CDR1 LNHDA and CDR2 SQIVND come from the germline V gene (reference sequence). The CDR3 loop reads CASSITGSAYEQYF. DNA of the CDR3: TGTGCCAGTAGTATAACAGGGTCAGCCTACGAGCAGTACTTC. Complete variable domain (other parts from reference TRBV19 and TRBJ2-7): DGGITQSPKYLFRKEGQNVTLSCEQNLNHDAMYWYRQDPGQGLRLIYYSQIVNDFQKGDIAEGYSVSREKKESFPLTVTSAQKNPTAFYLCASSITGSAYEQYFGPGTRLTVT.

This rearrangement joins TRBV28 to TRBJ2-2; 12 bases align to TRBD2. With 5 bases clipped from V and 1 base from J, the junction kept 2 bases outside the gene matches. The CDR3 length is 16 residues. Germline V gives CDR1 MDHEN, CDR2 SYDVKM. Written as DNA, the CDR3 is TGTGCCAGCAGTGGACTAGCGGGGAAGAACACCGGGGAGCTGTTTTTT. It codes for CASSGLAGKNTGELFF.

V is TRBV11-2 and J is TRBJ2-3; D may be TRBD2 (5 bases). From germline, CDR1 is SGHAT and CDR2 FQNNGV. This CDR3 spans 15 amino acids. V lost 0 bases and J lost 0, with 7 bases in between. The CDR3 region is CASSLDGISTDTQYF. In DNA form, the CDR3 reads TGTGCCAGCAGCTTAGACGGGATTAGCACAGATACGCAGTATTTT.

This clone was recorded a few times. The chain employs TRBV11-2 and TRBJ1-1; D remains unclear. The V end lost 4 bases, the J end lost 5 bases, and 11 bases lay between the germline ends. The CDR3 loop spans 13 amino acids. Per germline, CDR1 SGHAT and CDR2 FQNNGV. This CDR3 reads CASSSRPRTEAFF. CDR3 coding DNA: TGTGCCAGCAGCTCCAGGCCGAGGACTGAAGCTTTCTTT. Looking up the rest from reference TRBV11-2 and TRBJ1-1 gives the full variable domain: EAGVAQSPRYKIIEKRQSVAFWCNPISGHATLYWYQQILGQGPKLLIQFQNNGVVDDSQLPKDRFSAERLKGVDSTLKIQPAKLEDSAVYLCASSSRPRTEAFFGQGTRLTVV.

Concerning this clone itself: The junction departs from the called germline gene at one end, perhaps through a read error. The rearrangement links TRBV2 to TRBJ1-1, with TRBD1 matching over 9 bases. This CDR3 contains 15 residues. CDR1 is SNHLY, CDR2 FYNNEI, per germline. The CDR3 DNA reads TGTGCCAGCAGGGGCCCCGGGACAGGGAACGCTGAAGCTTTCTTT. It encodes CASRGPGTGNAEAFF. Full variable domain (missing parts from reference TRBV2 and TRBJ1-1): EPEVTQTPSHQVTQMGQEVILRCVPISNHLYFYWYRQILGQKVEFLVSFYNNEISEKSEIFDDQFSVERPDGSNFTLKIRSTKLEDSAMYFCASRGPGTGNAEAFFGQGTRLTVV.

The V and J genes are TRBV7-9 and TRBJ2-7; a possible D gene is TRBD2 (6 bases). The germline V gene has CDR1 SEHNR and CDR2 FQNEAQ (reference sequence). V was trimmed by 4 bases and J by 0 bases, leaving 19 bases between them. The CDR3 spans 17 residues. The CDR3: CASSSTGRTTFSYEQYF. The DNA for the CDR3 is TGTGCCAGCAGCTCGACCGGGAGAACTACCTTCTCCTACGAGCAGTACTTC.

The chain couples TRBV2 to TRBJ1-2; TRBD1 agrees at 8 bases. Germline assignment: CDR1 SNHLY and CDR2 FYNNEI. The junction had 5 bases not matched to a gene; V was cut back by 7 bases and J by 7 bases. CDR3 length: 12 amino acids. The DNA for the CDR3 is TGTGCCAGCACCTCAGGGGGCCCTGGCTACACCTTC. It yields the protein CASTSGGPGYTF.

The gene calls are TRBV6-1 and TRBJ2-5; D perhaps matches TRBD2 (7 bases). This CDR3 comprises 15 residues. Germline-derived CDR1 and CDR2 are MNHNS and SASEGT. V was trimmed by 3 bases and J by 3 bases, leaving 14 bases between them. The DNA of the CDR3 is TGTGCCAGCAGTGAGGGGGGGACATCCAAAGAGACCCAGTACTTC. Its protein is CASSEGGTSKETQYF.

The V gene is TRBV5-1, the J gene TRBJ2-2; tentatively, D is TRBD2 (7 bases). The CDR3 runs to 19 residues. V gave up 3 bases and J gave up 4 bases, with 25 bases separating them. Germline lookup yields CDR1 SGHRS and CDR2 YFSETQ. This chain's CDR3 is CASSSGAGARGLTTGELFF. CDR3 DNA: TGCGCCAGCAGCTCCGGGGCTGGGGCGCGGGGGCTCACCACCGGGGAGCTGTTTTTT.

This clone was detected only once. The chain carries TRBV5-1 and TRBJ2-4; either TRBD1 or TRBD2 may supply D (7 bases each). Between the trimmed V and J ends, which lost 4 bases and 8 bases, there was a span of 19 bases. CDR1 and CDR2 from the germline V gene are SGHRS and YFSETQ. This CDR3 is 15 amino acids long. CDR3 nucleotide sequence: TGCGCCAGCAGCAGAGCCCAGGGGGGGCGGGACATTCAGTACTTC. Protein product: CASSRAQGGRDIQYF.